The 31 T cell receptor beta chains below all came from one sample that was sequenced in a study of cytomegalovirus exposure and HLA in healthy donors. Both 60 Vbeta primers and 13 Jbeta primers went into the PCR. The method was immunoSEQ multiplex PCR; TCRdb's version includes in-frame clones alone and lacks a portion of them. The sample lists approximately 110,000 clones; more than 75% were seen once. The sequencing sample was made of PBMCs. These receptors all stem from a man in his forties or fifties in good health and CMV-seronegative.

The chain employs TRBV5-1 and TRBJ2-7; possible D gene TRBD1, 5 bases. Germline V CDR1 and CDR2: SGHRS, YFSETQ. Trimming took off 0 bases at V and 2 bases at J, with 12 bases between the two ends. CDR3 length: 15 residues. CDR3: CASSLGQPLPYEQYF. CDR3 DNA: TGCGCCAGCAGCTTGGGACAGCCACTTCCCTACGAGCAGTACTTC.

Note on this clone: Other DNA sequences in this specimen translate into the identical CDR3. This chain connects TRBV7-6 to TRBJ2-1, with TRBD1 matching over 7 bases. V gave up 2 bases and J gave up 8 bases; unmatched junction bases: 0. The length of the CDR3 is 12 residues. The germline V gene has CDR1 SGHVS and CDR2 FNYEAQ. CDR3 protein: CASSLQGDEQFF. The CDR3 DNA sequence: TGTGCCAGCAGCTTACAGGGGGATGAGCAGTTCTTC.

This sequence joins TRBV5-8 and TRBJ1-5; D is ambiguous. This CDR3 comprises 15 residues. Looked up from germline, CDR1 is SGHTS and CDR2 is YDEGEE. V lost 0 bases and J lost 7, with 14 bases in between. The CDR3 region is CASSLGASPVQPQHF. In nucleotides, the CDR3 is TGTGCCAGCAGCTTGGGTGCTAGTCCCGTGCAGCCCCAGCATTTT.

The chain carries TRBV7-8 and TRBJ1-6, with D possibly matching TRBD1 (5 bases). Germline V gene sequence: CDR1 SGHVS, CDR2 FQNEAQ. V was pared by 1 base and J by 6 bases, with 7 bases between. The CDR3 consists of 14 residues. CDR3 DNA: TGTGCCAGCAGCTTAGGACAGTTTAATTCACCCCTCCACTTT. The encoded protein is CASSLGQFNSPLHF.

The CDR3 DNA sequence: TGTGCCAGCAGCGTAGGTGGCGGGCCGGATGGCTACACCTTC. Its translation: CASSVGGGPDGYTF. The chain has TRBV9 and TRBJ1-2, with D unclear. The V end lost 0 bases, the J end lost 6 bases, and 12 bases lay between the germline ends. Per germline, CDR1 SGDLS and CDR2 YYNGEE. The CDR3 contains 14 residues.

The chain employs TRBV7-2 and TRBJ1-5, with D unclear. Per germline, CDR1 SGHTA and CDR2 FQGNSA. CDR3 size: 13 residues. V lost 3 bases to trimming and J lost 2 bases, with 5 bases between them. CDR3: CASSFLGNQPQHF. In DNA, the CDR3 is TGTGCCAGCAGCTTCCTTGGCAATCAGCCCCAGCATTTT.

The rearrangement links TRBV18 to TRBJ2-1, with 9 bases aligning to TRBD1. The length of the CDR3 is 14 residues. Germline trimming cut 3 bases from V and 7 bases from J; bases unmatched to any gene: 4. Germline-derived CDR1 and CDR2 are KGHSH and LQKENI. The CDR3: CASSPGQGRNEQFF. CDR3 DNA: TGTGCCAGCTCACCTGGACAGGGGAGGAATGAGCAGTTCTTC.

This clone has more than one count but fewer than ten. The chain employs TRBV13 and TRBJ1-1; 10 bases agree with TRBD1. Germline CDR1 reads PRHDT; CDR2 reads FYEKMQ (reference sequence). J gave up 1 base and V 8 bases, and 10 bases lay outside the gene matches. The CDR3 runs to 16 residues. The CDR3 region has the DNA TGTGCCAGCCGAACCAGACAGGGGGCAACGAACACTGAAGCTTTCTTT. Amino acids: CASRTRQGATNTEAFF.

V usage is TRBV21-1 and J usage is TRBJ2-3; the DNA was not compared with TRBD2, the D call given in the table. TRBV21-1 is a known pseudogene. The CDR3 has 15 amino acids. CDR3 sequence (DNA): TGTGCCAGCAGCAAAGTCTACTCGGGGACAGATACGCAGTATTTT. Amino acid sequence: CASSKVYSGTDTQYF.

CDR3 in DNA: TGTGCCAGCAGCCAGGCCGGACAGGGAAAAGCTGAAGCTTTCTTT. Its protein product is CASSQAGQGKAEAFF. The J gene is TRBJ1-1, the V gene TRBV4-2; 8 nucleotides match TRBD1. Germline loops: CDR1 LGHNA, CDR2 YNFKEQ. The CDR3 is 15 amino acids. V gave up 3 bases and J gave up 6 bases; unmatched junction bases: 9.

The chain's CDR3 is CASSITGSEYYNEQFF. The CDR3, as DNA: TGTGCCAGTAGTATCACAGGGTCAGAATACTACAATGAGCAGTTCTTC. The V and J genes are TRBV19 and TRBJ2-1, with a weak D call TRBD1 (6 bases). The CDR3 has 16 amino acids. Germline lookup yields CDR1 LNHDA and CDR2 SQIVND (reference sequence). With 3 bases removed from V and 3 bases from J, the gap between germline ends came to 15 bases.

The chain is built from TRBV2 and TRBJ1-4; no reliable D call. Trimming pared 6 bases from V and 0 bases from J, leaving 11 bases between. CDR1 and CDR2 (germline): SNHLY, FYNNEI. This CDR3 has 15 residues. The chain's CDR3 is CASRTDGATNEKLFF. CDR3 in DNA: TGTGCCAGCAGGACCGACGGAGCAACTAATGAAAAACTGTTTTTT.

This clone has only one observation. The chain links TRBV5-1 to TRBJ2-7; 7 nucleotides align to TRBD1. V lost 3 bases and J lost 1; bases outside the gene matches: 4. The CDR3 is 14 residues long. Germline assignment: CDR1 SGHRS and CDR2 YFSETQ. This CDR3 is CASSYRDSSYEQYF. In DNA, the CDR3 is TGCGCCAGCAGCTACCGGGACAGTTCCTACGAGCAGTACTTC.

The CDR3 DNA is TGTGCCAGCAGCCAAGGAGGCGGGGGCCATGGAAACACCATATATTTT. Residues: CASSQGGGGHGNTIYF. The chain uses TRBV4-2 and TRBJ1-3; D is perhaps TRBD1 (6 bases). CDR3 length equals 16 residues. Germline V gives CDR1 LGHNA, CDR2 YNFKEQ. Trimming stripped 1 base from V and 3 bases from J, with 13 bases between.

This clone has a single count. This chain connects TRBV9 to TRBJ2-5, with 8 nucleotides matching TRBD2. From germline, CDR1 is SGDLS and CDR2 YYNGEE. The CDR3 contains 14 residues. The V and J ends lost 0 bases and 2 bases, in that order; junction bases with no gene match: 0. The CDR3 nucleotides are TGTGCCAGCAGCGTAGCGGGGGGGCAAGAGACCCAGTACTTC. It codes for CASSVAGGQETQYF.

This sequence joins TRBV20-1 and TRBJ1-6, with a tentative D call TRBD1 (5 bases). Trimming left V 0 bases short and J 14 bases short, with 8 bases between. The CDR3 is made up of 11 amino acids. Germline V gene sequence: CDR1 DFQATT, CDR2 SNEGSKA (reference sequence). The CDR3 DNA is TGCAGTGCTAGAGACTCAGGGACCCTCCACTTT. This sequence encodes CSARDSGTLHF.

The chain links TRBV7-2 to TRBJ1-1; the D gene is possibly TRBD1 (5 bases). V was clipped by 3 bases and J by 4 bases, with 12 bases between them. Germline-derived CDR1 and CDR2 are SGHTA and FQGNSA. The CDR3 consists of 14 residues. DNA of the CDR3: TGTGCCAGCAGCTTTCACAGGATTGGCACTGAAGCTTTCTTT. Protein sequence: CASSFHRIGTEAFF.

The V call is TRBV7-2, the J call TRBJ1-6, with 7 bases lining up with TRBD1. Germline assignment: CDR1 SGHTA and CDR2 FQGNSA. This CDR3 spans 15 amino acids. The V gene end was trimmed by 6 bases and the J gene end by 2 bases; junction bases not matched to a gene: 4. CDR3 bases: TGTGCCAGCAGTACAGGGGATCCCTATAATTCACCCCTCCACTTT. Translated, it gives CASSTGDPYNSPLHF. Full variable domain (outside the CDR3, taken from reference TRBV7-2 and TRBJ1-6): GAGVSQSPSNKVTEKGKDVELRCDPISGHTALYWYRQSLGQGLEFLIYFQGNSAPDKSGLPSDRFSAERTGGSVSTLTIQRTQQEDSAVYLCASSTGDPYNSPLHFGNGTRLTVT.

V gene TRBV7-9 combines with J gene TRBJ2-5; the D is unclear. From germline, CDR1 is SEHNR and CDR2 FQNEAQ (reference sequence). V lost 3 bases, J lost 2 bases, and 7 bases lay in between. The CDR3 has 13 residues. DNA for the CDR3: TGTGCCAGCAGCTTTTACATACAAGAGACCCAGTACTTC. It codes for CASSFYIQETQYF. The variable domain in full, with the rest retrieved from reference TRBV7-9 and TRBJ2-5, is DTGVSQNPRHKITKRGQNVTFRCDPISEHNRLYWYRQTLGQGPEFLTYFQNEAQLEKSRLLSDRFSAERPKGSFSTLEIQRTEQGDSAMYLCASSFYIQETQYFGPGTRLLVL.

The chain is built from TRBV7-9 and TRBJ1-1; D remains unclear. The CDR3 loop spans 12 amino acids. Trimming left V 4 bases short and J 3 bases short, with 6 bases between. Germline loops: CDR1 SEHNR, CDR2 FQNEAQ (reference sequence). DNA of the CDR3: TGTGCCAGCAGCTCACCGGACACTGAAGCTTTCTTT. Translation gives CASSSPDTEAFF.

This chain joins TRBV25-1 and TRBJ1-3, with D tentatively TRBD1 (6 bases). The CDR3 loop spans 17 amino acids. The V gene's germline CDR1 is MGHDK and CDR2 SYGVNS. V lost 1 base, J lost 4 bases, and 17 bases lay in between. The DNA for the CDR3 is TGTGCCAGCAGTGAATCCGCGCCAGGGACAAGGGGAAACACCATATATTTT. Translation gives CASSESAPGTRGNTIYF.

The chain combines TRBV4-1 with TRBJ1-5; D gene uncertain. V gave up 0 bases and J gave up 5 bases, with 5 bases separating them. Per the germline V gene, CDR1 is MGHRA and CDR2 is YSYEKL. The CDR3 runs to 13 residues. CDR3: CASSQERDQPQHF. CDR3 DNA sequence: TGCGCCAGCAGCCAAGAGCGGGATCAGCCCCAGCATTTT.

Only one count was recorded for this clone. CDR3 coding DNA: TGCAGCGTTGAGAGGAATAACGCCGGGGAGACCCAGTACTTC. Its protein is CSVERNNAGETQYF. The rearrangement uses TRBV29-1 and TRBJ2-5; D is undetermined. CDR1 is SQVTM and CDR2 is ANQGSEA in the germline V gene. The CDR3 extends over 14 amino acids. Trimming removed 3 bases from V and 5 bases from J, with 16 bases in between.

This clone was seen only once. The rearrangement links TRBV2 to TRBJ1-5; the D is unclear. The V end was cut by 4 bases, the J end by 2 bases, with 12 bases between. The CDR3 sequence is 15 residues long. The V gene's germline CDR1 is SNHLY and CDR2 FYNNEI. In nucleotides, the CDR3 is TGTGCCAGCAGTGGAGAGTCATTGGGCAATCAGCCCCAGCATTTT. This sequence encodes CASSGESLGNQPQHF.

The rearrangement joins TRBV6-5 to TRBJ1-1, with 7 nucleotides matching TRBD1. Germline V gene sequence: CDR1 MNHEY, CDR2 SVGAGI. V lost 6 bases and J lost 4; bases outside the gene matches: 2. The CDR3 contains 12 residues. The CDR3 spells CASRDRVTEAFF. In DNA, the CDR3 is TGTGCCAGCAGAGACAGGGTCACTGAAGCTTTCTTT.

The V call is TRBV6-5, the J call TRBJ2-7; D may be TRBD2 (6 bases). This CDR3 is built from 12 residues. Germline V gene sequence: CDR1 MNHEY, CDR2 SVGAGI. V lost 8 bases and J lost 4, with 12 bases in between. CDR3 loop: CASGGDLYEQYF. The CDR3 region has the DNA TGTGCCAGCGGAGGGGATTTGTACGAGCAGTACTTC.

The table lists this clone with a few counts. The V and J genes are TRBV19 and TRBJ1-1; D unresolved. The CDR3 is made up of 13 amino acids. Trimming cost V 4 bases and J 1 base, with 7 bases left between them. The V gene's germline CDR1 is LNHDA and CDR2 SQIVND (reference sequence). CDR3 sequence reads: CASSNSGNTEAFF. The DNA for the CDR3 is TGTGCCAGTAGTAACTCAGGGAACACTGAAGCTTTCTTT.

This rearrangement joins TRBV4-1 to TRBJ2-6, with D tentatively TRBD1 (5 bases). The germline V gene encodes CDR1 MGHRA and CDR2 YSYEKL. V lost 0 bases, J lost 3 bases, and 15 bases lay in between. The CDR3 consists of 18 residues. The DNA of the CDR3 is TGCGCCAGCAGCCAAGATTTGGACACTCCAGGTGGGGCCAACGTCCTGACTTTC. Encoded protein: CASSQDLDTPGGANVLTF.

The J gene is TRBJ2-7, the V gene TRBV5-4, with 7 bases identical to TRBD1. The germline V gene encodes CDR1 SGHNT and CDR2 YYREEE (reference sequence). The CDR3 length is 13 residues. The ends lost 8 bases at V and 2 bases at J; junction bases unmatched: 7. This CDR3 reads CASRRQGAYEQYF. The CDR3 DNA follows: TGTGCCAGTCGCCGCCAGGGGGCCTACGAGCAGTACTTC.

This clone was detected once. The rearrangement uses TRBV7-3 and TRBJ1-6, with TRBD1 matching 8 bases. CDR1 is SGHTA and CDR2 is FQGTGA in the germline V gene. The CDR3 spans 15 residues. Trimming removed 1 base from V and 9 bases from J; junction bases left unmatched: 5. This chain's CDR3 is CASSLKGQATSPLHF. The CDR3 DNA is TGTGCCAGCAGCTTAAAGGGACAGGCGACTTCACCCCTCCACTTT.

This chain joins TRBV7-9 and TRBJ1-5, with unresolved D. Germline V gene lookup returns CDR1 SEHNR and CDR2 FQNEAQ (reference sequence). V dropped 3 bases and J dropped 4 bases, with 7 bases sitting between them. The CDR3 has 13 amino acids. The CDR3 bases are TGTGCCAGCAGCTTGGGAGAAAATCAGCCCCAGCATTTT. Its translation is CASSLGENQPQHF.